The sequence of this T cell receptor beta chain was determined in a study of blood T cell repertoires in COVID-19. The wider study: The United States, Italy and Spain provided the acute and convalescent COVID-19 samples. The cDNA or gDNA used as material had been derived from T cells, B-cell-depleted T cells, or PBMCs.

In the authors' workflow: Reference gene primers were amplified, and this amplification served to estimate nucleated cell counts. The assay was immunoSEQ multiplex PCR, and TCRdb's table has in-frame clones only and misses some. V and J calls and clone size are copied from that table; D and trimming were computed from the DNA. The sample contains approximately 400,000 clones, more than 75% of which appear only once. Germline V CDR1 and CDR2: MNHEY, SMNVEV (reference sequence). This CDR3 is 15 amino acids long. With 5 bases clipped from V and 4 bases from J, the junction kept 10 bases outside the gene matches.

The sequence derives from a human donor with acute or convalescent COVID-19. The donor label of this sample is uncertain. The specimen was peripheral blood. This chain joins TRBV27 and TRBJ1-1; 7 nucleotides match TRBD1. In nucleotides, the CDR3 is TGTGCCAGCAGTCGCTCCGACAGGGTTTCCACTGAAGCTTTCTTT. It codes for CASSRSDRVSTEAFF.